The entry below gives a single T cell receptor beta chain sequence along with its context. Germline V gene data show CDR1 as LNHNV and CDR2 as YYDKDF (reference sequence). V dropped 6 bases and J dropped 4 bases, with 13 bases sitting between them. The CDR3 runs to 14 residues. This record belongs to a study of technical replicates of blood from a few donors. The method was immunoSEQ multiplex PCR; TCRdb's version includes in-frame clones alone and lacks a portion of them. The sample carries 55,000 to 75,000 clones, about 95% recorded once. This chain links TRBV15 with TRBJ1-5; D possibly corresponds to TRBD1 (5 bases). The TCR comes from a human donor in good health. Some clones in this sample may be carry-over from other donors' samples. Sequenced input: PBMCs. CDR3 region: CATRNQGFNQPQHF. DNA for the CDR3: TGTGCCACCAGAAATCAGGGCTTTAATCAGCCCCAGCATTTT.